This T cell receptor beta chain is drawn from a study of cytomegalovirus exposure and HLA in healthy donors. Notes on the study in general: Most of the CMV-associated TCR beta chains (in a later analysis) appeared to be HLA-restricted. Accounts indicate the classifier identified cytomegalovirus status with strong specificity and sensitivity.

This clone appeared a few times. Its antigen is not identified. These donors counted as nominally healthy when sampled, but unrecorded immune exposures were likely. The PCR was carried out with 60 Vbeta primers and 13 Jbeta primers. Generated by immunoSEQ multiplex PCR, the TCRdb table keeps only in-frame clones and is missing some. This table holds a few hundred thousand clones, 75% to 90% found once. This CDR3 is built from 14 residues. The junction had 7 bases not matched to a gene; V was cut back by 3 bases and J by 7 bases. CDR1 and CDR2 (germline): SNHLY, FYNNEI. Sequencing was done on a sample of PBMCs. The receptor comes from a girl aged 2 to 9 in good health and CMV-seronegative. This chain uses TRBV2 with TRBJ1-2; the match to TRBD1 covers 8 bases. The CDR3 coding sequence is TGTGCCAGCAGTGAGCCCAGGGGGCGGGCTGGCTACACCTTC. This gives the protein CASSEPRGRAGYTF. The entire variable domain, with the rest obtained from reference TRBV2 and TRBJ1-2, is as follows: EPEVTQTPSHQVTQMGQEVILRCVPISNHLYFYWYRQILGQKVEFLVSFYNNEISEKSEIFDDQFSVERPDGSNFTLKIRSTKLEDSAMYFCASSEPRGRAGYTFGSGTRLTVV.